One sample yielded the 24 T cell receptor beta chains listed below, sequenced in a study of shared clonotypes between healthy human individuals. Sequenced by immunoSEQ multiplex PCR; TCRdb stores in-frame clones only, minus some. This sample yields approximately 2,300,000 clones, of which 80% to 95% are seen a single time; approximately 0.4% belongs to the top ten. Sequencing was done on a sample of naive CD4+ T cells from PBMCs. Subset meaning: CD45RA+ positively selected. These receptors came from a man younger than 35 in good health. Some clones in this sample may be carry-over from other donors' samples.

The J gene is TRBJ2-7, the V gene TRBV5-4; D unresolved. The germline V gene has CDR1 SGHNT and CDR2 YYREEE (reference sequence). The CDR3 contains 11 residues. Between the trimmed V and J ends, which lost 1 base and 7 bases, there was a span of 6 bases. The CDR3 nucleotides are TGTGCCAGCAGCTTGTCCACGGAGCAGTACTTC. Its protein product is CASSLSTEQYF.

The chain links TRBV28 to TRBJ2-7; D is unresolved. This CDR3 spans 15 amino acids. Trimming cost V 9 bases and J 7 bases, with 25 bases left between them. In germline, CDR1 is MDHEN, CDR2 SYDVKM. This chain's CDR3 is CASPPTRTLVGEQYF. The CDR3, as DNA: TGTGCCAGTCCCCCCACTCGGACCCTGGTAGGAGAGCAGTACTTC.

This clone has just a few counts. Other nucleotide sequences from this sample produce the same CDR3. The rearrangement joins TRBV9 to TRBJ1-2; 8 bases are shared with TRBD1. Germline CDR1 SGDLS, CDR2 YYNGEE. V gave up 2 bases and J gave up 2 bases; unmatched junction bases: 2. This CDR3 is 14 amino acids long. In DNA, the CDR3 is TGTGCCAGCAGCGTGACAGGGGCCAACTATGGCTACACCTTC. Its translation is CASSVTGANYGYTF.

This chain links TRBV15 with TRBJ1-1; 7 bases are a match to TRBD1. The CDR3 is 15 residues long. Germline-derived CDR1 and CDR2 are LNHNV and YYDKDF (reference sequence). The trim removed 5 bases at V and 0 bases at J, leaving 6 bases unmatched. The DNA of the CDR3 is TGTGCCACCAGCGGGGGACAGTTTGTGAACACTGAAGCTTTCTTT. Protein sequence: CATSGGQFVNTEAFF.

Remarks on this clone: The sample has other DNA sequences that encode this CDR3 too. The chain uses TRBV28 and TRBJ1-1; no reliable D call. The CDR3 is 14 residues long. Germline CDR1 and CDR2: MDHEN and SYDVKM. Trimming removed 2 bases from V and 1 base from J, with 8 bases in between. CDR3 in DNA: TGTGCCAGCAGTTTAGCACGGACGAACACTGAAGCTTTCTTT. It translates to CASSLARTNTEAFF.

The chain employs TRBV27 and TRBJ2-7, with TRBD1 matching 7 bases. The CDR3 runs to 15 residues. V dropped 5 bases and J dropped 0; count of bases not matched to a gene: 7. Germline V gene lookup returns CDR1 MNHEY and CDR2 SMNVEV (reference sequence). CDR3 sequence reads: CASSQRQGPSYEQYF. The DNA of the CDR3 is TGTGCCAGCAGTCAGCGACAGGGTCCCTCCTACGAGCAGTACTTC.

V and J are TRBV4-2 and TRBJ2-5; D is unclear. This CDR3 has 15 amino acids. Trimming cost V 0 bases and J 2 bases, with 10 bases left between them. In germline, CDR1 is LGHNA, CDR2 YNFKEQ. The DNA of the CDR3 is TGTGCCAGCAGCCAAGAGGTGGAACGGCAAGAGACCCAGTACTTC. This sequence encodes CASSQEVERQETQYF.

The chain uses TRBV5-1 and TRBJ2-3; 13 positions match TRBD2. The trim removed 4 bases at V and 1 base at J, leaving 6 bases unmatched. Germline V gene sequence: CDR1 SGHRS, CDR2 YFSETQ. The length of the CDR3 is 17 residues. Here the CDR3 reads CASSNTSGRVGTDTQYF. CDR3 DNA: TGCGCCAGCAGCAATACTAGCGGGAGGGTTGGCACAGATACGCAGTATTTT. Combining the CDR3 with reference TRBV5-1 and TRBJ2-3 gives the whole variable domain KAGVTQTPRYLIKTRGQQVTLSCSPISGHRSVSWYQQTPGQGLQFLFEYFSETQRNKGNFPGRFSGRQFSNSRSEMNVSTLELGDSALYLCASSNTSGRVGTDTQYFGPGTRLTVL.

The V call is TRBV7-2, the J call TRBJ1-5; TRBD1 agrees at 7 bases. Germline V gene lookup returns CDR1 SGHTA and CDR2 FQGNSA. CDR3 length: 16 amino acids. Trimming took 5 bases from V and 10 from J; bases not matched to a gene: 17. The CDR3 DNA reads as TGTGCCAGCAGCATAAGACAGGGCCAGGGGTTCAATCCCCAGCATTTT. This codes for CASSIRQGQGFNPQHF.

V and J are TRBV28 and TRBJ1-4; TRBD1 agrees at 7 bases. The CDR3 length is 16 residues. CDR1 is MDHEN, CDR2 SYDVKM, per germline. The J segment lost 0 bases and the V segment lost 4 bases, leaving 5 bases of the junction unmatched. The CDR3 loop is CASSSGTEATNEKLFF. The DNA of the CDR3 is TGTGCCAGCAGTTCTGGGACAGAAGCAACTAATGAAAAACTGTTTTTT.

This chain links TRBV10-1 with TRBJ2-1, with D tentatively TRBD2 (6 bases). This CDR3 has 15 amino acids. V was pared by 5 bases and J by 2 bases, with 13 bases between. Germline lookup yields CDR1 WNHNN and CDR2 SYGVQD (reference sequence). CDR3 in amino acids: CASSLTRPPYNEQFF. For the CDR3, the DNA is TGCGCCAGCAGTCTGACTAGGCCCCCCTACAATGAGCAGTTCTTC.

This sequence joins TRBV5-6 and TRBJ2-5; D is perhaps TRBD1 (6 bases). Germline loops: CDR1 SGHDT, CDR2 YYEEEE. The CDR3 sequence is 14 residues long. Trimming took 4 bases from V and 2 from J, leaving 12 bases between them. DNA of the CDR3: TGTGCCAGCAGCAAAGTAGGGGGACAAGAGACCCAGTACTTC. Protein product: CASSKVGGQETQYF.

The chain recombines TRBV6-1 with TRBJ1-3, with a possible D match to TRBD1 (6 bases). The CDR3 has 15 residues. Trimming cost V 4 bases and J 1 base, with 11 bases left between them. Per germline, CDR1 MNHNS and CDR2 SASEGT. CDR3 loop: CASSGDRLSGNTIYF. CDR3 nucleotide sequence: TGTGCCAGCAGTGGAGACAGGCTTTCTGGAAACACCATATATTTT.

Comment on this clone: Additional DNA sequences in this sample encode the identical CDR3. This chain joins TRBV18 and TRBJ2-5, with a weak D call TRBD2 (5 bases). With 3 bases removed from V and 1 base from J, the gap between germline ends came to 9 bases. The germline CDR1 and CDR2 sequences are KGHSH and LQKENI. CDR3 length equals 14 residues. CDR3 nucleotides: TGTGCCAGCTCACCTTCGCGGGTCCAAGAGACCCAGTACTTC. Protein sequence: CASSPSRVQETQYF.

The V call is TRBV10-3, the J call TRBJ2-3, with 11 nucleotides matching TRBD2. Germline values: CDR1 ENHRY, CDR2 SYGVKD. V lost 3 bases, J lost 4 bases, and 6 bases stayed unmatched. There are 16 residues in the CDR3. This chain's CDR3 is CAISDRTSGSSDTQYF. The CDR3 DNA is TGTGCCATCAGTGACCGTACTAGCGGGAGTTCAGATACGCAGTATTTT.

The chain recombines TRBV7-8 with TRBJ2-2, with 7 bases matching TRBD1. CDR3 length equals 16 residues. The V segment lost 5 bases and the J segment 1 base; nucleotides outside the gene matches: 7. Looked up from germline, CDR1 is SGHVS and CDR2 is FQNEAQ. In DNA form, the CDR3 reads TGTGCCAGCAGCCGACAGGGACCGCGGAACACCGGGGAGCTGTTTTTT. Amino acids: CASSRQGPRNTGELFF.

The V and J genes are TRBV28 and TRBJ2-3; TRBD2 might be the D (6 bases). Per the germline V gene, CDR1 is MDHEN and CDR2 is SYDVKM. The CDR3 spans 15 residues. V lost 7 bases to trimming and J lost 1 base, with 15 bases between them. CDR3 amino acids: CASTSPWGGTDTQYF. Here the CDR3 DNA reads TGTGCCAGCACCTCCCCATGGGGGGGCACAGATACGCAGTATTTT.

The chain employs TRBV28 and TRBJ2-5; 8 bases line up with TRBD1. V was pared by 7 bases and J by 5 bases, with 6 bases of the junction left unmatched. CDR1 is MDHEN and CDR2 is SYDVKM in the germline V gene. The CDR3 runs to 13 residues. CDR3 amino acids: CASTRQGAETQYF. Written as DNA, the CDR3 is TGTGCCAGCACCCGCCAGGGGGCTGAGACCCAGTACTTC.

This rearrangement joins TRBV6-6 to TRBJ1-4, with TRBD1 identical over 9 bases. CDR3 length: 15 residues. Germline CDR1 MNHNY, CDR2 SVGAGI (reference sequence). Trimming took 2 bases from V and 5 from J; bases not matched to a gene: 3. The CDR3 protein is CASSYPGTGNEKLFF. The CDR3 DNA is TGTGCCAGCAGTTACCCCGGGACAGGGAATGAAAAACTGTTTTTT.

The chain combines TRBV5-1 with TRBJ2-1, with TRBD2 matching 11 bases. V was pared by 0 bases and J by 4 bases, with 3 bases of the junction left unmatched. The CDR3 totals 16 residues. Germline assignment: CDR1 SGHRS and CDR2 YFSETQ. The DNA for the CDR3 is TGCGCCAGCAGCTTGGAGGGGACTAGCGGTTACAATGAGCAGTTCTTC. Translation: CASSLEGTSGYNEQFF.

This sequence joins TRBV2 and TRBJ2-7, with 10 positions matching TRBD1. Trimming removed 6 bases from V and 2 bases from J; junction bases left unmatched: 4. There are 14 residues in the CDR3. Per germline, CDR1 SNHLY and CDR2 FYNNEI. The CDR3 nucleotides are TGTGCCAGCAGAGGACAGGGGGGCCCCTACGAGCAGTACTTC. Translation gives CASRGQGGPYEQYF.

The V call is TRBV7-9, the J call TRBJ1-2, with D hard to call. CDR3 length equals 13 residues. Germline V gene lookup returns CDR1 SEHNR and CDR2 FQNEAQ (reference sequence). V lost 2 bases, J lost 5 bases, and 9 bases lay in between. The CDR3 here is CASSLNREYGYTF. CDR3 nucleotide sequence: TGTGCCAGCAGCTTAAATCGGGAGTATGGCTACACCTTC.

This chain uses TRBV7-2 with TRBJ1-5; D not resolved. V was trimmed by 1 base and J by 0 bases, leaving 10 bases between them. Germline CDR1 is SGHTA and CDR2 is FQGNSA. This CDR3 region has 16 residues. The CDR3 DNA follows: TGTGCCAGCAGCTTAGATTCTCCGTATAGCAATCAGCCCCAGCATTTT. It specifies CASSLDSPYSNQPQHF.

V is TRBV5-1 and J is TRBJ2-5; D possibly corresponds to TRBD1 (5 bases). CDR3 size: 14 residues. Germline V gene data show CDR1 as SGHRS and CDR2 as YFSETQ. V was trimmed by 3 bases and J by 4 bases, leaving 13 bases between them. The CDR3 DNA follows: TGCGCCAGCAGCTGGGGAAACAGGTTAGAGACCCAGTACTTC. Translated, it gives CASSWGNRLETQYF.